The 24 T cell receptor beta chains presented below share a single source sample, sequenced in a study of post-analysis software for immune sequencing data. Study results and caveats: Patients had higher frequencies than controls of roughly 5 TRBV segments, including TRBV5-6, TRBV5-1 and TRBV20-1.

These receptors have no identified antigens. Researchers reported that TCR beta cDNA libraries carried unique molecular identifiers. TCRdb re-analysed the PCR reads in MiXCR, keeping a single row per CDR3 protein. This sample has about 810,000 distinct CDR3 sequences, with approximately 53% found just once. Sequencing input: blood. Receptors were obtained from a girl aged 5 to 17 with multiple sclerosis.

V is TRBV5-1 and J is TRBJ1-1, with D maybe TRBD1 (5 bases). Trimming took off 0 bases at V and 3 bases at J, with 12 bases between the two ends. CDR3 length: 15 residues. CDR1 is SGHRS, CDR2 YFSETQ, per germline. The CDR3 DNA reads TGCGCCAGCAGCTTGGTCAGGAGGGGAGACACTGAAGCTTTCTTT. As protein: CASSLVRRGDTEAFF.

This sequence joins TRBV18 and TRBJ1-4; D gene unclear. There are 14 residues in the CDR3. V lost 6 bases and J lost 7, with 15 bases in between. The germline CDR1 and CDR2 sequences are KGHSH and LQKENI. This CDR3 reads CASSPGGRPEKLFF. The DNA for the CDR3 is TGTGCCAGCTCCCCGGGCGGGAGACCTGAAAAACTGTTTTTT.

In this sample, this clonotype turned up a few times. The chain links TRBV28 to TRBJ2-7, with TRBD2 matching 7 bases. CDR3 length: 13 amino acids. Germline CDR1 is MDHEN and CDR2 is SYDVKM. The V segment lost 5 bases and the J segment 9 bases; nucleotides outside the gene matches: 10. This chain's CDR3 is CASSRLGGKGQYF. As DNA, the CDR3 is TGTGCCAGCAGTAGACTCGGGGGGAAGGGGCAGTACTTC.

This clonotype was counted a few times. The CDR3 nucleotides are TGTGCCAGCAGTTTTGAATCGGGCTACGAGCAGTACTTC. Translation gives CASSFESGYEQYF. The chain uses TRBV7-8 and TRBJ2-7; D gene unclear. There are 13 residues in the CDR3. Germline CDR1 reads SGHVS; CDR2 reads FQNEAQ. Deletions cut 6 bases from V and 3 bases from J, with 12 bases between. Combining the CDR3 with reference TRBV7-8 and TRBJ2-7 gives the whole variable domain GAGVSQSPRYKVAKRGQDVALRCDPISGHVSLFWYQQALGQGPEFLTYFQNEAQLDKSGLPSDRFFAERPEGSVSTLKIQRTQQEDSAVYLCASSFESGYEQYFGPGTRLTVT.

The chain uses TRBV9 and TRBJ2-5; 8 bases are shared with TRBD1. The CDR3 is made up of 14 amino acids. The trim removed 4 bases at V and 5 bases at J, leaving 7 bases unmatched. Germline V lookup: CDR1 SGDLS, CDR2 YYNGEE. CDR3 DNA: TGTGCCAGCAGCCCCGGACAGGGTCCGGAGACCCAGTACTTC. Its translation: CASSPGQGPETQYF.

The chain uses TRBV12-3 or TRBV12-4 and TRBJ1-2, with 7 bases aligning to TRBD1. CDR3 length: 16 residues. The ends lost 2 bases at V and 6 bases at J; junction bases unmatched: 12. The CDR3 spells CASSLPDVEGANGYTF. CDR3 bases: TGTGCCAGCAGTTTACCCGACGTTGAGGGGGCGAATGGCTACACCTTC.

This clonotype was counted ten times or more. One end of the junction is discordant with germline, which a read error may explain. This chain joins TRBV5-1 and TRBJ1-1; tentatively, D is TRBD1 (6 bases). The CDR3 length is 13 residues. Germline V gene data show CDR1 as SGHRS and CDR2 as YFSETQ. CDR3 in amino acids: CASSLQGNTEAFF. The CDR3 DNA reads TGTGCCAGCAGTTTACAGGGGAACACTGAAGCTTTCTTT.

This rearrangement joins TRBV5-1 to TRBJ1-6; D might be TRBD1 (5 bases). The CDR3 is made up of 14 amino acids. CDR1 and CDR2 (germline): SGHRS, YFSETQ. V dropped 3 bases and J dropped 10 bases, with 14 bases sitting between them. CDR3 in DNA: TGCGCCAGCAGCTGGGACGGCCCATGGTCACCCCTCCACTTT. Protein product: CASSWDGPWSPLHF.

J is TRBJ1-2 and V is TRBV29-1; D gene ambiguous. V was clipped by 0 bases and J by 4 bases, with 12 bases between them. The CDR3 consists of 14 residues. Germline V CDR1 and CDR2: SQVTM, ANQGSEA. CDR3 DNA sequence: TGCAGCGTTGAAGAGGCTCGACGGTCCTATGGCTACACCTTC. Amino acids: CSVEEARRSYGYTF.

This clonotype appeared a few times. The CDR3 region is CAIAATDSYEQYF. CDR3 coding DNA: TGTGCCATCGCCGCGACAGATTCCTACGAGCAGTACTTC. The V and J genes are TRBV10-3 and TRBJ2-7, with D tentatively TRBD1 (5 bases). This CDR3 spans 13 amino acids. Germline assignment: CDR1 ENHRY and CDR2 SYGVKD. Trimming left V 8 bases short and J 1 base short, with 12 bases between.

This chain uses TRBV3-1 with TRBJ2-5; 9 positions match TRBD1. V dropped 0 bases and J dropped 5; count of bases not matched to a gene: 7. This CDR3 is built from 16 residues. Germline V lookup: CDR1 LGHDT, CDR2 YNNKEL (reference sequence). CDR3 sequence reads: CASSQEGQGYGETQYF. CDR3 coding DNA: TGTGCCAGCAGCCAAGAGGGACAGGGATATGGGGAGACCCAGTACTTC.

The gene calls are TRBV4-1 and TRBJ2-5; TRBD2 matches at 11 bases. The germline V gene has CDR1 MGHRA and CDR2 YSYEKL. V shed 3 bases, J shed 5 bases, and the junction held 11 bases outside the gene matches. The CDR3 has 17 amino acids. As DNA, the CDR3 is TGCGCCAGCAGCCAGGAGGGACTAGCGGATCAGCGGGAGACCCAGTACTTC. Protein sequence: CASSQEGLADQRETQYF.

The rearrangement joins TRBV20-1 to TRBJ2-1; 10 bases match TRBD2. The CDR3 totals 14 residues. V shed 4 bases and J 7 bases; nucleotides not matched to a gene: 7. Germline CDR1 DFQATT, CDR2 SNEGSKA (reference sequence). The CDR3 loop is CSAKTSGGENEQFF. The CDR3 bases are TGCAGTGCTAAAACCAGCGGGGGGGAAAATGAGCAGTTCTTC.

J is TRBJ1-2 and V is TRBV20-1; unclear D gene. Germline V gene lookup returns CDR1 DFQATT and CDR2 SNEGSKA (reference sequence). This CDR3 spans 15 amino acids. V lost 5 bases and J lost 8, with 24 bases in between. The CDR3 DNA follows: TGCAGTGCTCCACGCACCGGACTAACAAATGGCGGCTACACCTTC. As protein: CSAPRTGLTNGGYTF.

This clonotype was observed many times. The chain couples TRBV7-3 to TRBJ2-5, with D hard to call. Trimming pared 5 bases from V and 1 base from J, leaving 5 bases between. Germline assignment: CDR1 SGHTA and CDR2 FQGTGA. The CDR3 extends over 12 amino acids. The CDR3 sequence: CASSPPQETQYF. For the CDR3, the DNA is TGTGCCAGCAGCCCCCCCCAAGAGACCCAGTACTTC. The variable domain in full, completed from reference TRBV7-3 and TRBJ2-5, reads GAGVSQTPSNKVTEKGKYVELRCDPISGHTALYWYRQSLGQGPEFLIYFQGTGAADDSGLPNDRFFAVRPEGSVSTLKIQRTERGDSAVYLCASSPPQETQYFGPGTRLLVL.

This clonotype was found a few times. The chain carries TRBV29-1 and TRBJ2-1; 9 bases are a match to TRBD2. Losses at the gene ends were 4 bases for V and 6 bases for J; bases not matched to a gene: 19. CDR3 length: 18 amino acids. Germline CDR1 and CDR2: SQVTM and ANQGSEA. The CDR3 sequence: CSVVGLAGRPTGVNEQFF. The CDR3, as DNA: TGCAGCGTTGTGGGGCTAGCGGGACGACCAACTGGGGTCAATGAGCAGTTCTTC.

This clonotype turned up a few times. This chain links TRBV6-2 or TRBV6-3 with TRBJ2-7; D is possibly TRBD2 (7 bases). The CDR3 is made up of 15 amino acids. V lost 0 bases and J 1 base, leaving 10 bases between the germline ends. Germline-derived CDR1 and CDR2 are MNHEY and SVGEGT. The CDR3 nucleotides read TGTGCCAGCAGTTACTCGCGGGGGACATCCTACGAGCAGTACTTC. This encodes CASSYSRGTSYEQYF.

V gene TRBV7-9 combines with J gene TRBJ1-2; D is undetermined. Per the germline V gene, CDR1 is SEHNR and CDR2 is FQNEAQ (reference sequence). CDR3 length: 16 residues. Trimming cost V 4 bases and J 3 bases, with 18 bases left between them. CDR3 coding DNA: TGTGCCAGCAGCTCCCCGCTGCGATTTATGGACTATGGCTACACCTTC. It encodes CASSSPLRFMDYGYTF.

The chain couples TRBV18 to TRBJ2-7, with D perhaps matching TRBD1 (6 bases). The CDR3 has 17 residues. V shed 4 bases and J shed 1 base, with 20 bases lying between them. Germline V gene lookup returns CDR1 KGHSH and CDR2 LQKENI. The chain's CDR3 is CASSQNTGRLGSYEQYF. CDR3 DNA: TGTGCCAGCTCACAGAATACAGGGAGATTGGGGTCCTACGAGCAGTACTTC.

This chain joins TRBV7-9 and TRBJ2-7; 7 bases map to TRBD1. The CDR3 consists of 15 residues. CDR1 SEHNR and CDR2 FQNEAQ come from the germline V gene (reference sequence). Trimming took 2 bases from V and 5 from J; bases not matched to a gene: 9. The CDR3 nucleotides are TGTGCCAGCAGCTTACTATCAGGGGGAGTGGACGAGCAGTACTTC. Translating gives CASSLLSGGVDEQYF. Drawing the rest from reference TRBV7-9 and TRBJ2-7, the complete variable domain is DTGVSQNPRHKITKRGQNVTFRCDPISEHNRLYWYRQTLGQGPEFLTYFQNEAQLEKSRLLSDRFSAERPKGSFSTLEIQRTEQGDSAMYLCASSLLSGGVDEQYFGPGTRLTVT.

The chain links TRBV20-1 to TRBJ2-7; 13 bases are a match to TRBD2. Germline CDR1 DFQATT, CDR2 SNEGSKA (reference sequence). V dropped 6 bases and J dropped 2; count of bases not matched to a gene: 4. The CDR3 has 14 residues. The chain's CDR3 is CSAHGTSGTYEQYF. CDR3 sequence (DNA): TGCAGTGCCCACGGGACTAGCGGGACCTACGAGCAGTACTTC.

The chain couples TRBV5-5 to TRBJ1-1; 8 positions agree with TRBD1. The CDR3 runs to 15 residues. With V trimmed by 2 bases and J by 6 bases, 9 bases remained unmatched. The germline CDR1 and CDR2 sequences are SGHKS and YYEKEE (reference sequence). CDR3 protein: CASSLYRGTPAEAFF. CDR3 bases: TGTGCCAGCAGCTTATACAGGGGGACCCCCGCTGAAGCTTTCTTT.

CDR3 nucleotides: TGTGCCAGCAGCTTGGCCTCCAGTCCATCCTACGAGCAGTACTTC. Translation: CASSLASSPSYEQYF. The genes are TRBV5-8 and TRBJ2-7; D not certain. From germline, CDR1 is SGHTS and CDR2 YDEGEE. Trimming shortened V by 0 bases and J by 1 base, and 11 bases separated the two germline ends. The CDR3 has 15 residues.

The chain has TRBV20-1 and TRBJ1-2; possibly TRBD1 for D (6 bases). Germline CDR1 is DFQATT and CDR2 is SNEGSKA (reference sequence). This CDR3 is 14 amino acids long. Between the trimmed V and J ends, which lost 3 bases and 4 bases, there was a span of 15 bases. The CDR3 region is CSASGSPDSYGYTF. The CDR3 DNA reads as TGCAGTGCTAGCGGTAGCCCGGACAGCTATGGCTACACCTTC.